The TCR beta chain described here comes from a study of blood T cell repertoires in COVID-19. Study-level background: The United States, Italy and Spain supplied acute and convalescent COVID-19 samples. Nucleic acid was either cDNA or gDNA, and it came from T cells, B-cell-depleted T cells, or PBMCs.

Methods used by the authors: Nucleated cell number was recorded as an estimate derived from reference gene primer amplification. The assay was immunoSEQ multiplex PCR, and TCRdb's table has in-frame clones only and misses some. V and J calls plus clone size are reproduced from that table; the DNA served to infer D and trimming. The sample consists of about 150,000 clones, 84% of them appearing once. The CDR3 is 12 amino acids. The V gene lost 4 bases and the J gene lost 6 bases, with 7 bases spanning the gap. Germline CDR1 reads GTSNPN; CDR2 reads SVGIG (reference sequence). This clone occurred a few times.

The origin of this receptor is a man aged 18 to 29 with active or convalescent COVID-19. The gene calls are TRBV30 and TRBJ1-6; D is perhaps TRBD1 (6 bases). Sequencing was carried out using peripheral blood. The CDR3 bases are TGTGCCTGGAACAGGGTTAATTCACCCCTCCACTTT. It specifies CAWNRVNSPLHF.